The TCR beta chain under discussion was sequenced for a study of T-cell memory formation after mild COVID-19. One entry per CDR3 protein, called by TCRdb with MiXCR from the 5' RACE reads. The table records some 62,000 distinct CDR3 sequences, around 10% of them present only once. Germline V lookup: CDR1 MNHEY, CDR2 SVGAGI. Trimming left V 0 bases short and J 5 bases short, with 8 bases between. The CDR3 sequence is 14 residues long. Study findings and constraints: Largely, contracting CD4+ clones fell within CM and EM, and contracting CD8+ clones within EMRA.

This clonotype occurred many times. No antigen is known for it. The V gene is TRBV6-5, the J gene TRBJ2-1, with unresolved D. Sequenced sample: PBMCs or a T cell subset sorted from them (not recorded which). The receptor was derived from a man younger than 35 who had mild COVID-19 (a few samples of this study predate the infection). Cell type and time point are not known. CDR3 nucleotides: TGTGCCAGCAGTTACTCTGGCGGAAACAATGAGCAGTTCTTC. It translates to CASSYSGGNNEQFF.